The 18 T cell receptor beta chains given below trace back to one sample, sequenced in a study of blood T cell repertoires in COVID-19. Assay used: immunoSEQ multiplex PCR; TCRdb lists only in-frame clones, some missing. The table shows over 200,000 clones, with over 75% occurring only once. The material sequenced was PBMCs or T cells enriched from blood (not recorded which). All receptors derive from a woman in her twenties or thirties who had been exposed to COVID-19.

This chain links TRBV20-1 with TRBJ2-7; the match to TRBD2 covers 13 bases. Germline assignment: CDR1 DFQATT and CDR2 SNEGSKA (reference sequence). V lost 3 bases to trimming and J lost 6 bases; unmatched junction nucleotides: 8. This CDR3 has 15 residues. CDR3 in amino acids: CSASWWTSGSGEQYF. CDR3 nucleotides: TGCAGTGCTAGTTGGTGGACTAGCGGGAGTGGCGAGCAGTACTTC.

The CDR3 region has the DNA TGTGCCAGCAGCTTACGTAGGGCAGGGGGTTTGAACACTGAAGCTTTCTTT. Residues: CASSLRRAGGLNTEAFF. The chain combines TRBV13 with TRBJ1-1; TRBD1 matches at 7 bases. This CDR3 is built from 17 residues. V shed 2 bases and J 0 bases; nucleotides not matched to a gene: 9. Germline V gives CDR1 PRHDT, CDR2 FYEKMQ (reference sequence).

This clone was found once. The genes are TRBV28 and TRBJ2-5, with D possibly matching TRBD2 (6 bases). V lost 4 bases and J 1 base, leaving 19 bases between the germline ends. Germline V gene data show CDR1 as MDHEN and CDR2 as SYDVKM. This CDR3 is built from 17 residues. The CDR3 sequence is CASSSPRWLGGQETQYF. The CDR3 bases are TGTGCCAGCAGTTCCCCCAGGTGGTTGGGGGGCCAAGAGACCCAGTACTTC.

The genes are TRBV7-6 and TRBJ2-4; 8 bases match TRBD1. The CDR3 covers 16 residues. Losses at the gene ends were 3 bases for V and 1 base for J; bases not matched to a gene: 5. Germline V gene data show CDR1 as SGHVS and CDR2 as FNYEAQ. Here the CDR3 DNA reads TGTGCCAGCAGCTTCAGGGGGCGTGGGGCCAAAAACATTCAGTACTTC. Amino acid sequence: CASSFRGRGAKNIQYF.

The chain has TRBV20-1 and TRBJ2-7; D is uncertain. This CDR3 spans 11 amino acids. CDR1 is DFQATT and CDR2 is SNEGSKA in the germline V gene (reference sequence). Trimming took off 4 bases at V and 4 bases at J, with 8 bases between the two ends. The CDR3 loop reads CSAINRYEQYF. CDR3 sequence (DNA): TGCAGTGCTATCAACAGATACGAGCAGTACTTC.

This chain uses TRBV11-2 with TRBJ2-1; a weak D match, TRBD2 (7 bases). V was trimmed by 1 base and J by 3 bases, leaving 13 bases between them. Germline assignment: CDR1 SGHAT and CDR2 FQNNGV. CDR3 size: 16 residues. CDR3 residues: CASSLVRGARYNEQFF. CDR3 bases: TGTGCCAGCAGCTTAGTACGGGGGGCCCGCTACAATGAGCAGTTCTTC. Complete variable domain (other parts from reference TRBV11-2 and TRBJ2-1): EAGVAQSPRYKIIEKRQSVAFWCNPISGHATLYWYQQILGQGPKLLIQFQNNGVVDDSQLPKDRFSAERLKGVDSTLKIQPAKLEDSAVYLCASSLVRGARYNEQFFGPGTRLTVL.

V usage is TRBV28 and J usage is TRBJ1-2, with D unresolved. V lost 3 bases and J 2 bases, leaving 10 bases between the germline ends. The CDR3 loop spans 14 amino acids. Per the germline V gene, CDR1 is MDHEN and CDR2 is SYDVKM. In DNA, the CDR3 is TGTGCCAGCAGTTTGGGAGCGGGGAACTATGGCTACACCTTC. Protein: CASSLGAGNYGYTF.

The chain employs TRBV18 and TRBJ2-7; 7 bases align to TRBD2. Germline CDR1 reads KGHSH; CDR2 reads LQKENI. Trimming cost V 2 bases and J 0 bases; bases outside gene matches: 4. The CDR3 has 15 amino acids. The CDR3 reads CASSPGRESSYEQYF. As DNA, the CDR3 is TGTGCCAGCTCACCAGGGAGGGAGAGCTCCTACGAGCAGTACTTC.

V usage is TRBV30 and J usage is TRBJ2-5; perhaps TRBD2 as D (6 bases). The CDR3 contains 15 residues. Trimming took 0 bases from V and 1 from J, leaving 12 bases between them. Per the germline V gene, CDR1 is GTSNPN and CDR2 is SVGIG (reference sequence). Here the CDR3 DNA reads TGTGCCTGGAGTGTACTCGGCGGGATCCAAGAGACCCAGTACTTC. The encoded protein is CAWSVLGGIQETQYF.

This chain uses TRBV12-5 with TRBJ1-6; D call uncertain. Germline CDR1 and CDR2: LGHNT and FRNRAP. The CDR3 length is 13 residues. Trimming shortened V by 4 bases and J by 9 bases, and 10 bases separated the two germline ends. The CDR3 region is CASGSTPSSPLHF. The CDR3 DNA is TGTGCTAGTGGTTCCACCCCCAGTTCACCCCTCCACTTT.

Of note for this clone: The identical CDR3 is also encoded by other nucleotide sequences in the sample. The V call is TRBV7-3, the J call TRBJ2-1; TRBD2 agrees at 12 bases. There are 15 residues in the CDR3. J gave up 4 bases and V 5 bases, and 3 bases lay outside the gene matches. Germline V lookup: CDR1 SGHTA, CDR2 FQGTGA. CDR3 amino acids: CASSPGTSGYNEQFF. The CDR3 DNA reads as TGTGCCAGCAGCCCGGGGACTAGCGGGTACAATGAGCAGTTCTTC.

The V and J genes are TRBV4-1 and TRBJ1-1, with a tentative D call TRBD1 (6 bases). Trimming removed 4 bases from V and 5 bases from J, with 17 bases in between. Germline CDR1 reads MGHRA; CDR2 reads YSYEKL. This CDR3 has 15 residues. CDR3 region: CASSPPPGAGTEAFF. Written as DNA, the CDR3 is TGCGCCAGCAGCCCACCTCCAGGGGCCGGAACTGAAGCTTTCTTT.

A remark on this clone: This sample also contains other DNA sequences that code for the same CDR3. This rearrangement joins TRBV30 to TRBJ1-5; possibly TRBD1 for D (5 bases). Trimming removed 0 bases from V and 5 bases from J, with 8 bases in between. Germline V gene sequence: CDR1 GTSNPN, CDR2 SVGIG (reference sequence). The CDR3 is 13 amino acids. CDR3 coding DNA: TGTGCCTGGAGTGTGGGGGGAGATCAGCCCCAGCATTTT. This encodes CAWSVGGDQPQHF.

The chain recombines TRBV5-1 with TRBJ2-1; 8 bases are a match to TRBD2. CDR1 is SGHRS, CDR2 YFSETQ, per germline. The J segment lost 0 bases and the V segment lost 4 bases, leaving 12 bases of the junction unmatched. CDR3 length: 18 residues. The CDR3 DNA reads TGCGCCAGCAGCCGGGGGGGTGGAGCGTCGAGCTCCTACAATGAGCAGTTCTTC. This translates into CASSRGGGASSSYNEQFF.

The V call is TRBV18, the J call TRBJ2-3; the match to TRBD2 covers 10 bases. Germline CDR1 reads KGHSH; CDR2 reads LQKENI. There are 17 residues in the CDR3. J lost 2 bases, V lost 2 bases, and 7 bases had no gene match. CDR3 nucleotides: TGTGCCAGCTCACCAATGACTAGCGGGCGCTACACAGATACGCAGTATTTT. It yields the protein CASSPMTSGRYTDTQYF. Combining the CDR3 with reference TRBV18 and TRBJ2-3 gives the whole variable domain NAGVMQNPRHLVRRRGQEARLRCSPMKGHSHVYWYRQLPEEGLKFMVYLQKENIIDESGMPKERFSAEFPKEGPSILRIQQVVRGDSAAYFCASSPMTSGRYTDTQYFGPGTRLTVL.

This clone was seen a handful of times. One junction end disagrees with the germline gene, perhaps due to a read error. The V call is TRBV10-3, the J call TRBJ2-7; TRBD1 aligns across 9 bases. This CDR3 has 13 residues. The germline CDR1 and CDR2 sequences are ENHRY and SYGVKD. The CDR3 DNA sequence: TGTGCCGTCAGGACAGGGGCGTTCTACGAGCAGTACTTC. Translated: CAVRTGAFYEQYF.

The V gene is TRBV28, the J gene TRBJ2-3; 11 bases align to TRBD2. J lost 5 bases, V lost 6 bases, and 7 bases had no gene match. CDR3 size: 15 residues. Germline CDR1 and CDR2: MDHEN and SYDVKM. The CDR3 protein is CASSNLAGGVDTQYF. CDR3 bases: TGTGCCAGCAGCAATCTAGCGGGAGGAGTAGATACGCAGTATTTT.

The DNA of the CDR3 is TGTGCCAGCAGTCCCACGGGACAGGGTGATCAGCCCCAGCATTTT. Translation: CASSPTGQGDQPQHF. The chain couples TRBV28 to TRBJ1-5; 9 bases agree with TRBD1. The V segment lost 5 bases and the J segment 5 bases; nucleotides outside the gene matches: 7. Germline values: CDR1 MDHEN, CDR2 SYDVKM. The length of the CDR3 is 15 residues.